In this sample, the clone carrying this T cell receptor (beta chain) turned up a few times. As yet, its antigen is unknown. This record comes from a study of shared clonotypes between healthy human individuals. HIV-negative, healthy adults without recent acute infections or vaccinations were the donors. The donors were all Caucasian adults (living in Nashville, Tennessee). Trimming removed 1 base at V and 7 bases at J, with 5 bases between. The germline gives CDR1 MGHRA, CDR2 YSYEKL. CDR3 length: 12 residues. TCRdb's table, derived via immunoSEQ multiplex PCR, lists solely in-frame clones and lacks some. The sample yields 500,000 to 650,000 clones, roughly four fifths seen once. Findings and caveats of the study: Enrolling few donors narrowed the genetic and exposure-history diversity that was represented.

Sequenced: PBMCs. The receptor was derived from a woman between 35 and 50 years old in good health. Some clones in this sample may be carry-over from other donors' samples. This chain joins TRBV4-1 and TRBJ1-5; D gene uncertain. The CDR3 nucleotides read TGCGCCAGCAGCCAAGGCCGCCAGCCCCAGCATTTT. Protein sequence: CASSQGRQPQHF.